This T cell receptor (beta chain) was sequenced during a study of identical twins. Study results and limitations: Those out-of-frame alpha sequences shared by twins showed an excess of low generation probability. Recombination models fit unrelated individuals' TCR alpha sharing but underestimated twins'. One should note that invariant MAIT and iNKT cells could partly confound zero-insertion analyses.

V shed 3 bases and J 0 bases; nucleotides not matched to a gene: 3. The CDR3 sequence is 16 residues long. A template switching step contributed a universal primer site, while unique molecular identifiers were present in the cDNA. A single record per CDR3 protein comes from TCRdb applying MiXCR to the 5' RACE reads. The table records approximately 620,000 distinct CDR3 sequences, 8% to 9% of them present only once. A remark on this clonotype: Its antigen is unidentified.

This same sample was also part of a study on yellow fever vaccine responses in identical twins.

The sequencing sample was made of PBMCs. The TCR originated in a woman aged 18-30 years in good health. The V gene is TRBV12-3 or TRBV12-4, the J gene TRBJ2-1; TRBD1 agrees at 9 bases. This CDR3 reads CASSFGTGTSYNEQFF. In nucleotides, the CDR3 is TGTGCCAGCAGTTTTGGGACAGGGACCTCCTACAATGAGCAGTTCTTC.